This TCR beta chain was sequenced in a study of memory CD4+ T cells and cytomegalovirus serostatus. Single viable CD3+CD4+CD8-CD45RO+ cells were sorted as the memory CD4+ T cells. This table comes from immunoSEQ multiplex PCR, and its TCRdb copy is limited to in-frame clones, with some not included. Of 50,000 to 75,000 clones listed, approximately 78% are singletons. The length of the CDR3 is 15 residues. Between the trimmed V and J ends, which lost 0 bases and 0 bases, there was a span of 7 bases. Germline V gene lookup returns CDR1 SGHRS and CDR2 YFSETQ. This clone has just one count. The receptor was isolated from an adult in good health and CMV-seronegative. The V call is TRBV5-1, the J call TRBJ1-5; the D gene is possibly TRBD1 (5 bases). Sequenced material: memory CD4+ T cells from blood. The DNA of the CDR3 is TGCGCCAGCAGCTTGGAAGGGGTTAGCAATCAGCCCCAGCATTTT. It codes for CASSLEGVSNQPQHF. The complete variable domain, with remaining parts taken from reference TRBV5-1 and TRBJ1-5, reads KAGVTQTPRYLIKTRGQQVTLSCSPISGHRSVSWYQQTPGQGLQFLFEYFSETQRNKGNFPGRFSGRQFSNSRSEMNVSTLELGDSALYLCASSLEGVSNQPQHFGDGTRLSIL.